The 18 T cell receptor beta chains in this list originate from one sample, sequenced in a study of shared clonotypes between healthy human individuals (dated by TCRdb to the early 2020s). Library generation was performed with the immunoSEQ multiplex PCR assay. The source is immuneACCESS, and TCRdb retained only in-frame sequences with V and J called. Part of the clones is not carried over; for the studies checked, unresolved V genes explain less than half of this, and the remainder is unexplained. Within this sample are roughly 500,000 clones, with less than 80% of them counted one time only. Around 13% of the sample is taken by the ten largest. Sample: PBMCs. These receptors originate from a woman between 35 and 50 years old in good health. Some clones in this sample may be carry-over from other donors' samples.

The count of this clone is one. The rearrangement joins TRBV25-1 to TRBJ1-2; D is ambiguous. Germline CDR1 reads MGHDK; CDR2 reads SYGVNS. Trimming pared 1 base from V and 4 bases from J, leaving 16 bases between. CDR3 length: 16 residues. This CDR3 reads CASSESFLPFSYGYTF. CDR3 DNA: TGTGCCAGCAGTGAATCCTTTTTACCCTTCAGCTATGGCTACACCTTC.

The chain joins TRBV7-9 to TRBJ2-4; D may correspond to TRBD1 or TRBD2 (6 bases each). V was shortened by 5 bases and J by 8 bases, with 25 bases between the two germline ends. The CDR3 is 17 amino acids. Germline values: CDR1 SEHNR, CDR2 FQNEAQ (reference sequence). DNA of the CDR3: TGTGCCAGCAGCCCAGAGGGGGGAGTCCTAGCGTTGGACATTCAGTACTTC. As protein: CASSPEGGVLALDIQYF.

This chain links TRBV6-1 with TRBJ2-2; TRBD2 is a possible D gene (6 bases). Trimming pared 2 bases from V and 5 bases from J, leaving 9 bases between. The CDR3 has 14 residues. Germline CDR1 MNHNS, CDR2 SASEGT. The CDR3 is CASSEMRDTGELFF. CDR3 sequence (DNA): TGTGCCAGCAGTGAAATGCGGGATACCGGGGAGCTGTTTTTT.

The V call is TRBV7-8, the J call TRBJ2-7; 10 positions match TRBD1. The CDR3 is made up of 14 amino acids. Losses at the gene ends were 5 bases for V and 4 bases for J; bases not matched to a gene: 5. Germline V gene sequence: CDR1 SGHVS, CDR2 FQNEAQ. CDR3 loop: CASSGSGQGYEQYF. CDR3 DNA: TGTGCCAGCAGCGGCTCGGGACAGGGGTACGAGCAGTACTTC.

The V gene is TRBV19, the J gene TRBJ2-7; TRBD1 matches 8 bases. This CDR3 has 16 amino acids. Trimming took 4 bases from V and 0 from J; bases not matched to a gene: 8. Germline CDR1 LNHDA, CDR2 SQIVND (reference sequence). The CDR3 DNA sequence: TGTGCCAGTAGTACCCGAGGACAGGGTGGCTCCTACGAGCAGTACTTC. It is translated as CASSTRGQGGSYEQYF.

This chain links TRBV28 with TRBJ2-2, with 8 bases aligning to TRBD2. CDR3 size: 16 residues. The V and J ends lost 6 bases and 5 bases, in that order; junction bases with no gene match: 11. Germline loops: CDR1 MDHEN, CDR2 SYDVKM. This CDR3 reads CASSPAGSGVTGELFF. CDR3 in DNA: TGTGCCAGCAGCCCGGCGGGTAGCGGGGTAACCGGGGAGCTGTTTTTT.

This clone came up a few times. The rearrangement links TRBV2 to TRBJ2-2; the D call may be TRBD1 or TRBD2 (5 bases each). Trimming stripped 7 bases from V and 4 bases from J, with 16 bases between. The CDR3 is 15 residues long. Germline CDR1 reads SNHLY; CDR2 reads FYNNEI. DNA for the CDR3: TGTGCCAGCACTAGGGACGGGTCTGGCACCGGGGAGCTGTTTTTT. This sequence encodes CASTRDGSGTGELFF.

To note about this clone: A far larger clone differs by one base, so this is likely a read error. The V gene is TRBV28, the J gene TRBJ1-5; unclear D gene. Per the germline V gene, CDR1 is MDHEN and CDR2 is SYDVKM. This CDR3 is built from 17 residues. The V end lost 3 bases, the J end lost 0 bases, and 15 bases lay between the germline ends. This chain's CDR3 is CASSFPIQQHSNQPQHF. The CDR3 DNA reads TGTGCCAGCAGTTTTCCTATTCAGCAGCATAGCAATCAGCCCCAGCATTTT.

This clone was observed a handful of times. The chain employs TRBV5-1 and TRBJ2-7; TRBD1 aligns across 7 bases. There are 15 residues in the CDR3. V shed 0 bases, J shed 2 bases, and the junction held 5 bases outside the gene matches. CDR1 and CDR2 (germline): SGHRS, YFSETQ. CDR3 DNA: TGCGCCAGCAGCTTGGGGACAGGTGACACCTACGAGCAGTACTTC. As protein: CASSLGTGDTYEQYF.

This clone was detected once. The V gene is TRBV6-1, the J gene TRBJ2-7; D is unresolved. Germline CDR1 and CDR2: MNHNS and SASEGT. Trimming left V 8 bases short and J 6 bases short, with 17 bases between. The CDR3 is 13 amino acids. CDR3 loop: CASEVGSSFEQYF. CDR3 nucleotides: TGTGCCAGCGAGGTAGGGTCTTCATTCGAGCAGTACTTC.

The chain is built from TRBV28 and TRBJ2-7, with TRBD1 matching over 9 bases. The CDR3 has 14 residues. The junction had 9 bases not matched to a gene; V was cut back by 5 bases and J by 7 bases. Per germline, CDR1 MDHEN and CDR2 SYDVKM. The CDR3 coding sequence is TGTGCCAGCAGTCCGACGGGACAGGGAGGGGAGCAGTACTTC. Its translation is CASSPTGQGGEQYF.

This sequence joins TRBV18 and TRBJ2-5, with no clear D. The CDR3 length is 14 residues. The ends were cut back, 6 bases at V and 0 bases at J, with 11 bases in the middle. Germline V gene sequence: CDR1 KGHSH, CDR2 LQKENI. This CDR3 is CASSPTAHQETQYF. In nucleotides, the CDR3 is TGTGCCAGCTCCCCTACAGCGCACCAAGAGACCCAGTACTTC.

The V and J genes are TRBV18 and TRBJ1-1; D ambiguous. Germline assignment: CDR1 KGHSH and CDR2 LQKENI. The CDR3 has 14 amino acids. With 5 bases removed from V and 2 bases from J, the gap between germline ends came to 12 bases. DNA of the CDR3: TGTGCCAGCTCAGCCTCGAGAAGTAACACTGAAGCTTTCTTT. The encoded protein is CASSASRSNTEAFF.

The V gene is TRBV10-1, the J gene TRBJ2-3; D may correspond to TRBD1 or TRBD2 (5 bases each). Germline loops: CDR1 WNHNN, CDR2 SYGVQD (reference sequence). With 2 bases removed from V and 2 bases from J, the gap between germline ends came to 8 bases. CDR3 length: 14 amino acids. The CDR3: CASSERGDTDTQYF. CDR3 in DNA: TGCGCCAGCAGTGAGAGGGGAGACACAGATACGCAGTATTTT.

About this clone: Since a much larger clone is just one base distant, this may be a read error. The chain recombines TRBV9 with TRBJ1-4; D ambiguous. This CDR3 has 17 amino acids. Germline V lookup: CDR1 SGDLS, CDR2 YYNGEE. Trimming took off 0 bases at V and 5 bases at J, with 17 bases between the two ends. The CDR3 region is CASSVEPDIRGNEKLFF. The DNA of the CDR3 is TGTGCCAGCAGCGTAGAGCCCGATATCCGCGGGAATGAAAAACTGTTTTTT.

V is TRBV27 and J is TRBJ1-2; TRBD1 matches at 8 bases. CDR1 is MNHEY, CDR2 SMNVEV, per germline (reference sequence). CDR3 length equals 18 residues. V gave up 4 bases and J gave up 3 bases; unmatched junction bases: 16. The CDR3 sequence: CASSSGSYPRGRDYGYTF. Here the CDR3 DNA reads TGTGCCAGCAGTTCCGGGTCATATCCCAGGGGGCGCGACTATGGCTACACCTTC.

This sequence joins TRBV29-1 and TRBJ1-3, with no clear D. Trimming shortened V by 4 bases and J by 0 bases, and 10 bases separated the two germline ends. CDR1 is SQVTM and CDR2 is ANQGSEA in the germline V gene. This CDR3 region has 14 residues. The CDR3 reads CSVVDTDSGNTIYF. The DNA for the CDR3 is TGCAGCGTTGTCGACACTGACTCTGGAAACACCATATATTTT.

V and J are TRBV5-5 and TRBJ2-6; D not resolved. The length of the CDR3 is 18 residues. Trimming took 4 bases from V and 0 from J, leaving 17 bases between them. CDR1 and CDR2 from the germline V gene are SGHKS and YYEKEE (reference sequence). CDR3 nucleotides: TGTGCCAGCAGCAAAAGGCGGCTTTCCGCCTCTGGGGCCAACGTCCTGACTTTC. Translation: CASSKRRLSASGANVLTF. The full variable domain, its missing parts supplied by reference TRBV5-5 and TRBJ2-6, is DAGVTQSPTHLIKTRGQQVTLRCSPISGHKSVSWYQQVLGQGPQFIFQYYEKEERGRGNFPDRFSARQFPNYSSELNVNALLLGDSALYLCASSKRRLSASGANVLTFGAGSRLTVL.